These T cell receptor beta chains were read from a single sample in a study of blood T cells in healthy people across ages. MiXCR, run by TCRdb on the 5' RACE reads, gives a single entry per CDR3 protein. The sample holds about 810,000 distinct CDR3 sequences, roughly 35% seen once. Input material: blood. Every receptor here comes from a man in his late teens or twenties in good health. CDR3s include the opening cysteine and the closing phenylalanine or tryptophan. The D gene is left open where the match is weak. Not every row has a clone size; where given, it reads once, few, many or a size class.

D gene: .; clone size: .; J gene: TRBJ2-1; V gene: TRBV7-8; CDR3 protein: CASSLTYRESSYNEQFF; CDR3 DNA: TGTGCCAGCAGCTTGACCTACAGGGAGAGCTCCTACAATGAGCAGTTCTTC
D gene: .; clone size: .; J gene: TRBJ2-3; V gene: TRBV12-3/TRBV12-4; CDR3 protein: CASSFVGKTDTQYF; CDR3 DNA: TGTGCCAGCAGTTTTGTGGGAAAGACAGATACGCAGTATTTT
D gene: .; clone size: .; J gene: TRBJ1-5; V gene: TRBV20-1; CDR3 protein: CSASCRAGYNQPQHF; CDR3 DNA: TGCAGTGCATCGTGCAGGGCAGGGTACAATCAGCCCCAGCATTTT
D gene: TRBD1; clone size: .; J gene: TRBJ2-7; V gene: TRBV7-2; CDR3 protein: CASSDTGGLSYEQYF; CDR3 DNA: TGTGCCAGCAGCGATACAGGGGGCCTCTCCTACGAGCAGTACTTC
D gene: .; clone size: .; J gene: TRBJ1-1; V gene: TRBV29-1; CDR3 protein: CSVDPGLDTEAFF; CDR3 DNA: TGCAGCGTTGATCCAGGGTTGGACACTGAAGCTTTCTTT
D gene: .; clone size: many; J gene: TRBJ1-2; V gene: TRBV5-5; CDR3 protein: CASSGQYGYTF; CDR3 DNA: TGTGCCAGCAGCGGTCAATATGGCTACACCTTC
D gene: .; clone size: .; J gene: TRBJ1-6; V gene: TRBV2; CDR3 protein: CASGMERGNSPLHF; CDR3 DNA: TGTGCCAGCGGGATGGAAAGGGGTAATTCACCCCTCCACTTT
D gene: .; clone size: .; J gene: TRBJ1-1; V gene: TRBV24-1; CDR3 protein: CATKGVSTEAFF; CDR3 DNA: TGTGCCACCAAGGGTGTGAGCACTGAAGCTTTCTTT
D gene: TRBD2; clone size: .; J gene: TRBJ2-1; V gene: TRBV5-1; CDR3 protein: CASSNPGLGGHEQFF; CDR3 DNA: TGCGCCAGCAGCAACCCGGGACTAGGGGGGCATGAGCAGTTCTTC
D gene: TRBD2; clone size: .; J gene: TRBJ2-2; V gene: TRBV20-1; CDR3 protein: CSAPLAGANTGELFF; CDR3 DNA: TGCAGTGCTCCGCTAGCGGGGGCGAACACCGGGGAGCTGTTTTTT
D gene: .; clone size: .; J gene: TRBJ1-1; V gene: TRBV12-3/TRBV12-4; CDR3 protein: CASSLEGQTTEAFF; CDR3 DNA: TGTGCCAGCAGTTTAGAAGGACAGACCACTGAAGCTTTCTTT
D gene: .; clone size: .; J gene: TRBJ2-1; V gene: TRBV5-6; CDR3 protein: CASSFHPTEHNEQFF; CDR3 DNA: TGTGCCAGCAGCTTCCACCCGACTGAGCACAATGAGCAGTTCTTC
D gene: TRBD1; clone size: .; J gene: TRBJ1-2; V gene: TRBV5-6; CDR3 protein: CAGSLYPGGRRGYTF; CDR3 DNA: TGTGCCGGCAGCTTATACCCAGGGGGTCGGCGTGGCTACACCTTC
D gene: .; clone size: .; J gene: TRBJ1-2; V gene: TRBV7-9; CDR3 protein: CASSFSLYGYTF; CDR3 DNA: TGTGCCAGCAGCTTTTCCCTATATGGCTACACCTTC
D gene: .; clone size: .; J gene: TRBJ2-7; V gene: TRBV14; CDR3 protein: CASSQAPWASFQESQYF; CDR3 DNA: TGTGCCAGCAGCCAAGCTCCCTGGGCTAGCTTTCAGGAGTCCCAGTACTTC
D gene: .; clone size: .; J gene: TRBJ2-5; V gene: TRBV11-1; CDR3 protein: CASFPYDGTKETQYF; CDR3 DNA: TGTGCCAGCTTCCCCTACGACGGCACTAAAGAGACCCAGTACTTC